This T cell receptor (beta chain) derives from a study of blood T cell repertoires in COVID-19 (dated by TCRdb to 2018 to 2021). Regarding the study in general: Samples covering the acute and convalescent phases of COVID-19 were provided by collaborators in the United States, Italy and Spain. Nearly every sample came with metadata listing a de-identified subject ID, COVID-19 status, age in years and sex. The prospective study material was composed of cDNA or gDNA derived from T cells, B-cell-depleted T cells, or PBMCs. The repertoires were released in a freely available public database meant as a resource for research on the immune response to SARS-CoV-2. Where available, HLA class I and class II types were taken from metadata supplied by the sample provider and were not determined by assay-based typing. Samples were obtained from the ongoing ImmuneRACE study (first 160 participants) and from about 1,300 subjects provided by 6 global collaborators. The dataset comprised deeply sampled blood TCRbeta repertoires from subjects exposed to, actively infected with, or recovered from COVID-19.

TCRbeta CDR3 regions were amplified from genomic DNA by means of the immunoSEQ Assay, a bias-controlled multiplex PCR. In the paper's pipeline: The number of nucleated cells in each sample was estimated from the amplification of reference gene primers within the assay. Sequence reads were collapsed and filtered to measure the absolute abundance of every unique TCRbeta CDR3 rearrangement. For each sample, productive Simpson clonality was calculated as the square root of Simpson's diversity index over productive rearrangements. TCRdb retrieved this table from immuneACCESS and kept in-frame rearrangements only. Not all clones are present; in checked studies, unresolved V genes account for under half, and no reason is known for the remainder. That table gives V, J and clone size, and the DNA gave D and trimming. This sample lists 400,000 to 450,000 clones; less than 95% were detected once. Of the sample, about 0.6% is held by the ten largest clones.

Beyond this particular receptor, the publication reports: How much clinical and demographic metadata was included differed by source and by participant, and the metadata was provided uncurated.

Participants in the prospective study were aged roughly 18 to 100 years, lived in 20 to 25 United States geographic areas, and enrolled through a virtual design. Cohort assignment in the prospective study relied on participant-reported clinical history from a screening survey and a study questionnaire. ImmuneRACE Cohort 3 recovered participants were defined by two consecutive negative NP/OP PCR tests, healthcare professional clearance, or symptom resolution. In the prospective study, whole blood, serum and a nasopharyngeal or oropharyngeal swab were collected from each participant by mobile phlebotomists. Prospective study participants could optionally give additional blood draws and questionnaires over an approximately two-month period. Before DNA extraction, prospective study blood samples were shipped either frozen or at room temperature. The V and J ends are trimmed by 4 bases and 3 bases, leaving 7 bases between them. The germline V gene (reference sequence) gives CDR1 as GTSNPN and CDR2 as SVGIG. From cysteine to phenylalanine, the CDR3 is 12 amino acids long. CDR3 DNA only is kept here, 36 bases in frame from base 1.

This clone has a single count. Its antigen is still unknown. Nothing much larger sits one base from this clone, and base qualities are not available. The specimen was PBMCs or T cells enriched from blood (not recorded which). The V gene is TRBV30 and the J gene is TRBJ2-1; confidence is insufficient to name the D gene. This sequence originates from a man aged 18 to 30 who had recovered from COVID-19. The nucleotide sequence is given as TGTGCCTGGACGAGCGACTACAATGAGCAGTTCTTC. This gives the protein CAWTSDYNEQFF.